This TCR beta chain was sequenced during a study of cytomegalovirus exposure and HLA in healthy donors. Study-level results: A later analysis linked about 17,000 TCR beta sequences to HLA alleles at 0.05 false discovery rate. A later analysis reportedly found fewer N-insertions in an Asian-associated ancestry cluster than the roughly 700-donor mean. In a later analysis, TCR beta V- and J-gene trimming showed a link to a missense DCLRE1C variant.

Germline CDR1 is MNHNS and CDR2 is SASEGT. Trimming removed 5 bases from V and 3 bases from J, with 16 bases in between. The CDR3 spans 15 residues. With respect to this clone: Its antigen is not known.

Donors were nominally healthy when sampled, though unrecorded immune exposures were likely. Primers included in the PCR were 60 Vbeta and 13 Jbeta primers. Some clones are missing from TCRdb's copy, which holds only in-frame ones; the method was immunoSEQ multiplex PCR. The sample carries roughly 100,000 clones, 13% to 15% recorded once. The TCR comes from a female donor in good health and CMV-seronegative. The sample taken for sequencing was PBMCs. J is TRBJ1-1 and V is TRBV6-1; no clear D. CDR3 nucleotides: TGTGCCAGCAGTACCTCACGGGATTTTTACACTGAAGCTTTCTTT. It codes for CASSTSRDFYTEAFF.